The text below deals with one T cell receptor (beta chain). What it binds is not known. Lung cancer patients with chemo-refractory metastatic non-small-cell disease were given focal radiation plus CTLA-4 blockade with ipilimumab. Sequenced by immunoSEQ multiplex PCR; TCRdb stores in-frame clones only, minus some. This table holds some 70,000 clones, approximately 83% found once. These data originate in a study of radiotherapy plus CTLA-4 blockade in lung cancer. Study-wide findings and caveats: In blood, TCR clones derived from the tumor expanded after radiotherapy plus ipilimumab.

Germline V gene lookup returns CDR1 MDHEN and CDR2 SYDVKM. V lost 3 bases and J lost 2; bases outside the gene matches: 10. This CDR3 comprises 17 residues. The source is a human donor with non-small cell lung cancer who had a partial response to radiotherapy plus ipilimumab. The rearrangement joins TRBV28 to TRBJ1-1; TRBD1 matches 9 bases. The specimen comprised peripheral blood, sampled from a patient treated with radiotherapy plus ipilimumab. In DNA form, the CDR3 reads TGTGCCAGCAGTTTGCCCGGGACAGGGACGATAAACACTGAAGCTTTCTTT. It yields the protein CASSLPGTGTINTEAFF.